These 23 T cell receptor beta chains were all obtained from the same sample, sequenced in a study of beta chain features in type 1 diabetes. The antigens of these receptors remain unknown. Overall study findings and caveats: All four CD4+ subsets of Type 1 diabetes patients contained TCRB CDR3s that were moderately but significantly shorter.

Every bit of the isolated RNA underwent reverse transcription, so sequencing read expressed TCRB transcripts. Libraries were prepared by immunoSEQ multiplex PCR; TCRdb keeps only in-frame clonotypes and omits some of them. The sample holds 120,000 or so clones; around a sixth are singletons and the top ten take roughly 2.5%. Sequencing was performed on central memory CD4+ T cells from blood. The source is a man in his late teens or twenties with type 1 diabetes.

This clone was picked up a small number of times. The chain uses TRBV5-1 and TRBJ2-7; D not certain. This CDR3 is 13 amino acids long. V was clipped by 0 bases and J by 3 bases, with 7 bases between them. In germline, CDR1 is SGHRS, CDR2 YFSETQ. Here the CDR3 DNA reads TGCGCCAGCAGCTTGGATGGGGTCTACGAGCAGTACTTC. Its protein product is CASSLDGVYEQYF.

This clone was recorded a few times. CDR3 in amino acids: CSVIPRGQGWYEQYF. CDR3 coding DNA: TGCAGCGTTATACCGAGGGGACAGGGGTGGTACGAGCAGTACTTC. The J gene is TRBJ2-7, the V gene TRBV29-1; 10 bases agree with TRBD1. With 5 bases clipped from V and 4 bases from J, the junction kept 11 bases outside the gene matches. The CDR3 covers 15 residues. Germline CDR1 and CDR2: SQVTM and ANQGSEA.

The chain is built from TRBV9 and TRBJ2-3, with unresolved D. The germline V gene encodes CDR1 SGDLS and CDR2 YYNGEE. The CDR3 runs to 13 residues. V lost 3 bases and J lost 4, with 9 bases in between. The CDR3 nucleotides read TGTGCCAGCAGCGGGGCTTCGCCAGATACGCAGTATTTT. It specifies CASSGASPDTQYF.

This clone was counted ten times or more. This chain links TRBV29-1 with TRBJ2-5, with 10 bases identical to TRBD2. Losses at the gene ends were 7 bases for V and 4 bases for J; bases not matched to a gene: 6. This CDR3 is 13 amino acids long. Germline values: CDR1 SQVTM, CDR2 ANQGSEA. CDR3 loop: CSAKLAGRETQYF. For the CDR3, the DNA is TGCAGCGCCAAACTAGCGGGGCGAGAGACCCAGTACTTC.

The sample holds a few counts of this clone. J is TRBJ2-7 and V is TRBV28, with 10 bases lining up with TRBD1. The J segment lost 1 base and the V segment lost 5 bases, leaving 5 bases of the junction unmatched. CDR1 is MDHEN and CDR2 is SYDVKM in the germline V gene. CDR3 length equals 15 residues. The CDR3 DNA reads TGTGCCAGCAGTACGACAGGGGGCGAGTCCTACGAGCAGTACTTC. It translates to CASSTTGGESYEQYF.

The chain uses TRBV28 and TRBJ2-7; no definite D call. Trimming pared 1 base from V and 2 bases from J, leaving 6 bases between. This CDR3 comprises 13 residues. CDR1 and CDR2 from the germline V gene are MDHEN and SYDVKM. CDR3 in DNA: TGTGCCAGCAGTTTATTCATTGCCTACGAGCAGTACTTC. As protein: CASSLFIAYEQYF.

V gene TRBV25-1 combines with J gene TRBJ2-2, with a weak D call TRBD2 (5 bases). CDR1 is MGHDK, CDR2 SYGVNS, per germline. The CDR3 has 12 amino acids. DNA of the CDR3: TGTGCTACACAACGGGGATATGAGGAGCTGTTTTTT. Its translation is CATQRGYEELFF.

This clone has a handful of counts. CDR3 protein: CASSAGGTASGYTF. The CDR3 DNA sequence: TGTGCCAGCAGTGCAGGGGGAACGGCGAGTGGCTACACCTTC. The chain combines TRBV6-4 with TRBJ1-2; 7 positions match TRBD1. CDR3 size: 14 residues. Germline loops: CDR1 MRHNA, CDR2 SNTAGT. V shed 4 bases and J 7 bases; nucleotides not matched to a gene: 9.

This clone was found a few times. The V call is TRBV6-5, the J call TRBJ1-2; TRBD1 matches at 7 bases. The CDR3 loop spans 13 amino acids. Germline CDR1 MNHEY, CDR2 SVGAGI. V lost 5 bases to trimming and J lost 6 bases; unmatched junction nucleotides: 6. The CDR3 DNA is TGTGCCAGCAGTGCCCGACAGGGACATGGCTACACCTTC. This codes for CASSARQGHGYTF.

This clone was counted only a few times. This rearrangement joins TRBV18 to TRBJ1-2; 7 bases are a match to TRBD1. V gave up 2 bases and J gave up 8 bases; unmatched junction bases: 11. CDR3 length: 15 residues. The V gene's germline CDR1 is KGHSH and CDR2 LQKENI. As DNA, the CDR3 is TGTGCCAGCTCACCAGAGGGGGCCGACTCGCGCGGCTACACCTTC. Its translation: CASSPEGADSRGYTF.

This clone was observed a handful of times. One junction end does not reproduce the germline sequence, and a read error may be involved. The chain links TRBV11-2 to TRBJ2-5; no clear D gene. Germline CDR1 reads SGHAT; CDR2 reads FQNNGV. This CDR3 has 15 residues. DNA for the CDR3: TGTGCCAGCAGCCCCCCTGTCTGGGATCAAGGGACCCAGTACTTC. The encoded protein is CASSPPVWDQGTQYF.

The chain combines TRBV5-1 with TRBJ2-1, with 8 bases identical to TRBD2. Germline-derived CDR1 and CDR2 are SGHRS and YFSETQ. The CDR3 covers 15 residues. V lost 6 bases to trimming and J lost 2 bases; unmatched junction nucleotides: 7. CDR3 DNA: TGCGCCAGCACGGACGGGAGGGCCACCTACAATGAGCAGTTCTTC. This translates into CASTDGRATYNEQFF.

This clone came up a few times. This sequence joins TRBV7-2 and TRBJ2-1, with D perhaps given as TRBD1 or TRBD2 (5 bases each). V lost 5 bases to trimming and J lost 1 base, with 15 bases between them. Germline lookup yields CDR1 SGHTA and CDR2 FQGNSA. This CDR3 contains 16 residues. CDR3 nucleotide sequence: TGTGCCAGCAGCCCTGGGGCTAGCTGGTCCTACAATGAGCAGTTCTTC. It yields the protein CASSPGASWSYNEQFF.

The V call is TRBV2, the J call TRBJ1-5, with 7 bases that match TRBD1. The CDR3 consists of 14 residues. V gave up 5 bases and J gave up 5 bases; unmatched junction bases: 6. Germline-derived CDR1 and CDR2 are SNHLY and FYNNEI. The CDR3 loop is CASSPGQSHQPQHF. The CDR3 DNA reads as TGTGCCAGCAGTCCGGGACAGAGCCATCAGCCCCAGCATTTT.

This clone was recorded a few times. The rearrangement links TRBV30 to TRBJ1-5; D uncertain. The CDR3 extends over 13 amino acids. Deletions cut 0 bases from V and 0 bases from J, with 3 bases between. Per germline, CDR1 GTSNPN and CDR2 SVGIG (reference sequence). The CDR3 loop is CAWSVFSNQPQHF. In nucleotides, the CDR3 is TGTGCCTGGAGTGTATTTAGCAATCAGCCCCAGCATTTT. The variable domain in full, with the rest retrieved from reference TRBV30 and TRBJ1-5, is SQTIHQWPATLVQPVGSPLSLECTVEGTSNPNLYWYRQAAGRGLQLLFYSVGIGQISSEVPQNLSASRPQDRQFILSSKKLLLSDSGFYLCAWSVFSNQPQHFGDGTRLSIL.

This clone was counted a few times. CDR3 bases: TGCAGCGTTGAATACAGGAACTATGGCTACACCTTC. Translated: CSVEYRNYGYTF. The chain joins TRBV29-1 to TRBJ1-2, with TRBD1 as a possible D gene (5 bases). The CDR3 consists of 12 residues. Trimming took 2 bases from V and 2 from J, leaving 6 bases between them. Germline values: CDR1 SQVTM, CDR2 ANQGSEA.

The chain employs TRBV30 and TRBJ2-5, with D hard to call. Germline V gives CDR1 GTSNPN, CDR2 SVGIG (reference sequence). There are 11 residues in the CDR3. The ends were cut back, 3 bases at V and 8 bases at J, with 10 bases in the middle. In DNA, the CDR3 is TGTGCCTGGAGCTGGGATGGAACCCAGTACTTC. Translation: CAWSWDGTQYF.

This chain links TRBV4-3 with TRBJ2-3, with a possible D match to TRBD2 (5 bases). The CDR3 covers 17 residues. V was shortened by 4 bases and J by 6 bases, with 23 bases between the two germline ends. Germline assignment: CDR1 LGHNA and CDR2 YSLEER. In nucleotides, the CDR3 is TGCGCCAGCAGCCCTGGGAGTTGGTTAGCTCCGGCGGATACGCAGTATTTT. Protein product: CASSPGSWLAPADTQYF.

The chain recombines TRBV7-9 with TRBJ2-3; weak D call: TRBD2 (5 bases). The V end lost 5 bases, the J end lost 6 bases, and 12 bases lay between the germline ends. The CDR3 runs to 13 residues. Per germline, CDR1 SEHNR and CDR2 FQNEAQ (reference sequence). CDR3 in DNA: TGTGCCAGCAGCCCCCCTAGCTTGGATACGCAGTATTTT. It is translated as CASSPPSLDTQYF.

This clone showed up many times. The rearrangement links TRBV18 to TRBJ2-5; D is undetermined. The ends were cut back, 0 bases at V and 3 bases at J, with 5 bases in the middle. The CDR3 consists of 13 residues. Germline CDR1 KGHSH, CDR2 LQKENI. The CDR3 nucleotides read TGTGCCAGCTCACCACCGAGCGAAGAGACCCAGTACTTC. Its translation is CASSPPSEETQYF.

In this sample, this clone turned up a few times. The chain's CDR3 is CASSLEEGTEAFF. The CDR3 coding sequence is TGTGCCAGCAGCTTAGAGGAAGGCACTGAAGCTTTCTTT. V and J are TRBV11-1 and TRBJ1-1, with D hard to call. Germline V CDR1 and CDR2: SGHAT, FQDESV (reference sequence). The length of the CDR3 is 13 residues. Trimming took 1 base from V and 4 from J, leaving 7 bases between them.

A remark on this clone: One end of the junction fails to match germline, which may point to a read error. The chain carries TRBV7-7 and TRBJ2-5; 9 nucleotides match TRBD2. The CDR3 has 16 residues. Germline V gives CDR1 SSHAT, CDR2 FNYEAQ (reference sequence). CDR3 residues: CASSTNSPSGMETQYF. The CDR3 coding sequence is TGTGCTAGCAGCACTAATTCACCTAGCGGGATGGAGACCCAGTACTTC. Drawing the rest from reference TRBV7-7 and TRBJ2-5, the complete variable domain is GAGVSQSPRYKVTKRGQDVTLRCDPISSHATLYWYQQALGQGPEFLTYFNYEAQPDKSGLPSDRFSAERPEGSISTLTIQRTEQRDSAMYRCASSTNSPSGMETQYFGPGTRLLVL.

This clone appeared once. The rearrangement links TRBV28 to TRBJ1-2, with D unresolved. V was trimmed by 6 bases and J by 4 bases, leaving 9 bases between them. This CDR3 has 12 amino acids. Germline CDR1 and CDR2: MDHEN and SYDVKM. CDR3 bases: TGTGCCAGCAGCCAACAGCTCTATGGCTACACCTTC. This codes for CASSQQLYGYTF.